A single sample gave rise to the 5 T cell receptor beta chains below, sequenced in a study of T cell clonality in common variable immunodeficiency. Generated by immunoSEQ multiplex PCR, the TCRdb table keeps only in-frame clones and is missing some. This repertoire holds 35,000 to 50,000 clones, and none appear only once. The sequencing sample was made of peripheral blood mononuclear cells. These receptors came from a person between 18 and 70 years old in good health.

This clone was recorded many times. Read coverage stops 3 residues before the CDR3 terminus; the germline J gene supplies the remainder. The chain joins TRBV20-1 to TRBJ1-6; a possible D gene is TRBD1 (5 bases). The CDR3 loop spans 12 amino acids. Germline loops: CDR1 DFQATT, CDR2 SNEGSKA (reference sequence). Deletions cut 3 bases from V and 8 bases from J, with 8 bases between. CDR3 DNA, as far as it was read: TGCAGTGCTAGGGGGCTGTATTCACCC. It encodes CSARGLYSP. The whole CDR3 region reads CSARGLYSPLHF.

The sample holds many counts of this clone. Coverage ceases 3 residues before the CDR3 finishes, and the germline J gene fills in the end. V and J are TRBV7-3 and TRBJ2-1; maybe TRBD2 (5 bases). The CDR3 loop spans 17 amino acids. Germline CDR1 is SGHTA and CDR2 is FQGTGA. Trimming removed 5 bases at V and 6 bases at J, with 23 bases between. The sequenced CDR3 bases are TGTGCCAGCAGCCCCCTTCCGGTGCGGGTTAAGGGCAATGAG. Translated, it gives CASSPLPVRVKGNE. Given in full, the CDR3 is CASSPLPVRVKGNEQFF.

This clone occurred many times. The CDR3 is cut off 3 residues early in the read; its end comes from the germline J gene. The chain joins TRBV19 to TRBJ1-1; TRBD1 is a possible D gene (6 bases). The germline V and J ends were trimmed by 6 bases and 0 bases, with 11 bases remaining between them. CDR1 LNHDA and CDR2 SQIVND come from the germline V gene (reference sequence). This CDR3 is built from 14 residues. The part of the CDR3 DNA that was read is TGTGCCAGTAGACACGGACAGATGAACACTGAA. Translation: CASRHGQMNTE. The complete CDR3 protein is CASRHGQMNTEAFF.

This clone was counted many times. The CDR3 end lies 3 residues beyond the end of the read and is filled in from the germline J gene. This chain uses TRBV5-1 with TRBJ2-3; D gene uncertain. Germline CDR1 and CDR2: SGHRS and YFSETQ. Trimming removed 5 bases at V and 2 bases at J, with 18 bases between. The CDR3 has 16 amino acids. Here the CDR3 reads CASSLFQGPPTDTQYF. The CDR3 DNA, read in part, is TGCGCCAGCAGTCTTTTCCAAGGGCCACCCACAGATACG.

This clone occurred many times. Read sequence stops 3 residues before the CDR3 end, and the germline J gene provides the missing end. The rearrangement links TRBV12-3 or TRBV12-4 to TRBJ2-3; 10 positions match TRBD2. Trimming removed 1 base from V and 4 bases from J; junction bases left unmatched: 2. This CDR3 is 15 amino acids long. The CDR3 DNA, read in part, is TGTGCCAGCAGTTTAGGTCTAGCGGGGGCAGATACG. Protein sequence: CASSLGLAGADT. The entire CDR3 sequence reads CASSLGLAGADTQYF.